Sequencing of this T cell receptor (beta chain) was carried out in a study of regulatory T cells in long-lasting Graves disease. Time point noted: persistent/refractory GD, antithyroid drugs over 5 years with positive TRAb. Preparation of the TCR library used RNA extracted from PBMCs. This CDR3 contains 13 residues. Germline V gene sequence: CDR1 LNHDA, CDR2 SQIVND (reference sequence). V lost 5 bases to trimming and J lost 7 bases; unmatched junction nucleotides: 5. This clonotype was observed a handful of times. The antigen remains undetermined. Study observations and caveats: Sampling was limited to peripheral blood rather than thyroid tissue. Limited samples may have lowered accuracy. TRBV28, TRBJ1-2 and TRBJ2-5 emerged as the favored segments in persistent disease.

CDR3-region Arm-PCR and iRepertoire HTBI primers produced the TCR beta libraries. Original handling: From all samples, identification returned 12 to 15 TRBJ and about 63 TRBV segments. Each CDR3 protein is one row after TCRdb ran MiXCR on the multiplex PCR reads. The V and J calls and clone size are TCRdb's, not the authors'. This table has about 470,000 distinct CDR3 sequences, less than 25% appearing once. The chain links TRBV19 to TRBJ2-7; 10 bases are shared with TRBD1. The input for sequencing was peripheral blood mononuclear cells (PBMCs), taken when the disease was refractory, from a patient treated with antithyroid drugs. The receptor was isolated from a female donor with Graves disease. This chain's CDR3 is CASSGTGVSEQYF. The CDR3 region has the DNA TGTGCCAGTAGTGGGACAGGGGTCTCGGAGCAGTACTTC.